The 22 T cell receptor beta chains given below trace back to one sample, sequenced in a study of spatial heterogeneity in lung cancer. Overall study findings and caveats: The study found that expanded intratumoral alpha and beta TCR counts tracked tumor mutation counts.

These receptors are not linked to any known antigen. In TCRdb, the 5' RACE reads were re-called with MiXCR into one record per CDR3 protein. The table includes under 13,000 distinct CDR3 sequences, approximately 8% detected once. This sample's time point: sample taken at primary tumor resection. Sequenced material: lung tumor tissue, taken at surgery. These TCRs come from a female donor with early-stage non-small cell lung cancer.

The chain uses TRBV5-5 and TRBJ2-3, with D unclear. Germline CDR1 SGHKS, CDR2 YYEKEE (reference sequence). The CDR3 consists of 13 residues. Trimming shortened V by 1 base and J by 2 bases, and 5 bases separated the two germline ends. The CDR3 DNA reads as TGTGCCAGCAGCTTGAGGGACACAGATACGCAGTATTTT. Translation: CASSLRDTDTQYF.

This clonotype appeared many times. The chain combines TRBV10-2 with TRBJ1-2; D not resolved. V was shortened by 2 bases and J by 4 bases, with 8 bases between the two germline ends. Germline V gene sequence: CDR1 WSHSY, CDR2 SAAADI. CDR3 length: 13 amino acids. DNA of the CDR3: TGCGCCAGCAGTGAGATTCAGGTCTATGGCTACACCTTC. Translation: CASSEIQVYGYTF.

This clonotype has at least ten counts. The chain links TRBV6-5 to TRBJ1-1; D gene uncertain. This CDR3 has 12 residues. Germline CDR1 is MNHEY and CDR2 is SVGAGI. Trimming shortened V by 5 bases and J by 10 bases, and 14 bases separated the two germline ends. CDR3 protein: CASSRRVGGAFF. The CDR3 coding sequence is TGTGCCAGCAGTCGGAGGGTAGGAGGAGCTTTCTTT.

Relative to its sample, this clonotype is medium-sized. This chain joins TRBV20-1 and TRBJ2-4, with no clear D. V lost 3 bases to trimming and J lost 5 bases, with 20 bases between them. The length of the CDR3 is 16 residues. Germline-derived CDR1 and CDR2 are DFQATT and SNEGSKA (reference sequence). The DNA for the CDR3 is TGCAGTGCTAGCCTAGTAAGGTTGGGGAACCAAAACATTCAGTACTTC. It is translated as CSASLVRLGNQNIQYF.

Ten or more counts support this clonotype. The chain links TRBV12-3 or TRBV12-4 to TRBJ2-3, with no clear D. CDR3 length: 13 residues. V was trimmed by 2 bases and J by 7 bases, leaving 10 bases between them. Here the CDR3 reads CASSLSSDYTQYF. Written as DNA, the CDR3 is TGTGCCAGCAGTTTAAGTTCCGATTATACGCAGTATTTT.

This clonotype came up many times. The rearrangement joins TRBV6-5 to TRBJ1-6; no clear D. Germline CDR1 is MNHEY and CDR2 is SVGAGI. V was pared by 2 bases and J by 9 bases, with 11 bases between. This CDR3 contains 14 residues. CDR3 amino acids: CASSYPSPGSPLHF. Written as DNA, the CDR3 is TGTGCCAGCAGTTACCCAAGTCCGGGTTCACCCCTCCACTTT.

This chain links TRBV25-1 with TRBJ2-7; 11 bases are a match to TRBD2. Trimming cost V 8 bases and J 5 bases; bases outside gene matches: 8. The CDR3 has 14 residues. Germline lookup yields CDR1 MGHDK and CDR2 SYGVNS. The CDR3 coding sequence is TGTGCCAGCGCCATAGCGGGGGGGCCCCACGAGCAGTACTTC. It is translated as CASAIAGGPHEQYF.

This clonotype is labeled as medium-sized. This chain's CDR3 is CASSLESVNYGYTF. Here the CDR3 DNA reads TGCGCCAGCAGCTTGGAATCCGTTAACTATGGCTACACCTTC. The rearrangement links TRBV5-1 to TRBJ1-2; D is uncertain. The CDR3 has 14 amino acids. Trimming took 0 bases from V and 1 from J, leaving 7 bases between them. Germline lookup yields CDR1 SGHRS and CDR2 YFSETQ.

J is TRBJ2-5 and V is TRBV15, with D uncertain. Germline assignment: CDR1 LNHNV and CDR2 YYDKDF (reference sequence). The V and J ends lost 1 base and 4 bases respectively, with 1 base between them. This CDR3 comprises 11 residues. The CDR3, as DNA: TGTGCCACCAGCAGAGGAGAGACCCAGTACTTC. Translated: CATSRGETQYF. The whole variable domain, filled in from reference TRBV15 and TRBJ2-5, reads DAMVIQNPRYQVTQFGKPVTLSCSQTLNHNVMYWYQQKSSQAPKLLFHYYDKDFNNEADTPDNFQSRRPNTSFCFLDIRSPGLGDTAMYLCATSRGETQYFGPGTRLLVL.

This clonotype was picked up many times. This chain links TRBV20-1 with TRBJ2-3; 10 positions agree with TRBD2. This CDR3 has 14 amino acids. V trimming: 5 bases; J trimming: 5 bases; junction bases outside the gene matches: 7. Germline V gene data show CDR1 as DFQATT and CDR2 as SNEGSKA (reference sequence). The CDR3 sequence: CSAGQRGGIDTQYF. The CDR3 bases are TGCAGTGCTGGACAGCGGGGGGGTATAGATACGCAGTATTTT.

This clonotype has at least ten counts. The V gene is TRBV29-1, the J gene TRBJ2-1, with D perhaps TRBD2 (5 bases). Trimming cost V 5 bases and J 9 bases, with 8 bases left between them. Germline CDR1 is SQVTM and CDR2 is ANQGSEA. The CDR3 length is 10 residues. The CDR3 region has the DNA TGCAGCGTTTCAGAGGGTGAGCAGTTCTTC. Its protein product is CSVSEGEQFF.

The chain couples TRBV29-1 to TRBJ1-1; D gene uncertain. Germline lookup yields CDR1 SQVTM and CDR2 ANQGSEA. This CDR3 is 10 amino acids long. The ends were cut back, 2 bases at V and 2 bases at J, with 0 bases in the middle. CDR3 amino acids: CSVENTEAFF. The DNA of the CDR3 is TGCAGCGTTGAAAACACTGAAGCTTTCTTT.

The rearrangement joins TRBV2 to TRBJ2-1; 11 nucleotides agree with TRBD2. V shed 6 bases, J shed 3 bases, and the junction held 7 bases outside the gene matches. From germline, CDR1 is SNHLY and CDR2 FYNNEI. This CDR3 is 16 amino acids long. The CDR3 sequence: CASRVSSGGFYNEQFF. Written as DNA, the CDR3 is TGTGCCAGCAGGGTGTCTAGCGGGGGGTTCTACAATGAGCAGTTCTTC.

The V call is TRBV19, the J call TRBJ1-2; D is undetermined. The germline V gene has CDR1 LNHDA and CDR2 SQIVND (reference sequence). Between the trimmed V and J ends, which lost 6 bases and 2 bases, there was a span of 13 bases. The CDR3 is 14 amino acids. CDR3 in amino acids: CASSTDGKNYGYTF. In DNA form, the CDR3 reads TGTGCCAGTAGCACGGACGGGAAAAACTATGGCTACACCTTC. Together with reference TRBV19 and TRBJ1-2, the CDR3 gives the full variable domain: DGGITQSPKYLFRKEGQNVTLSCEQNLNHDAMYWYRQDPGQGLRLIYYSQIVNDFQKGDIAEGYSVSREKKESFPLTVTSAQKNPTAFYLCASSTDGKNYGYTFGSGTRLTVV.

This clonotype is labeled medium-sized (0.01 to 0.1%). The rearrangement uses TRBV6-5 and TRBJ2-5; 9 bases are a match to TRBD1. Germline loops: CDR1 MNHEY, CDR2 SVGAGI. Losses at the gene ends were 6 bases for V and 5 bases for J; bases not matched to a gene: 1. The CDR3 consists of 12 residues. The CDR3 sequence: CASRTGGETQYF. The CDR3 coding sequence is TGTGCCAGCAGAACAGGGGGCGAGACCCAGTACTTC.

This clonotype was counted at least ten times. The V gene is TRBV24-1, the J gene TRBJ1-4; 7 bases fit TRBD1. The CDR3 length is 12 residues. Germline V lookup: CDR1 KGHDR, CDR2 SFDVKD. V shed 11 bases, J shed 6 bases, and the junction held 5 bases outside the gene matches. The CDR3 here is CASQGDDEKLFF. The CDR3 region has the DNA TGTGCCAGCCAGGGGGACGATGAAAAACTGTTTTTT.

By share of the sample, this clonotype is medium-sized. V usage is TRBV4-3 and J usage is TRBJ2-6; D is undetermined. Germline assignment: CDR1 LGHNA and CDR2 YSLEER. This CDR3 has 18 residues. V was pared by 1 base and J by 6 bases, with 19 bases between. The CDR3 DNA follows: TGCGCCAGCAGCCAAGCCCTTTCTGGCGCCGTGAAGGCCAACGTCCTGACTTTC. Its protein product is CASSQALSGAVKANVLTF.

The sample holds many counts of this clonotype. The J gene is TRBJ1-6, the V gene TRBV7-2; D unresolved. The germline gives CDR1 SGHTA, CDR2 FQGNSA. The CDR3 sequence is 13 residues long. The V and J ends lost 1 base and 11 bases respectively, with 9 bases between them. The CDR3 DNA sequence: TGTGCCAGCAGCTTAGGATCTTCGACACCCCTCCACTTT. Amino acid sequence: CASSLGSSTPLHF. The full variable domain, rest sourced from reference TRBV7-2 and TRBJ1-6, is GAGVSQSPSNKVTEKGKDVELRCDPISGHTALYWYRQSLGQGLEFLIYFQGNSAPDKSGLPSDRFSAERTGGSVSTLTIQRTQQEDSAVYLCASSLGSSTPLHFGNGTRLTVT.

The genes are TRBV10-1 and TRBJ1-5; 9 bases agree with TRBD1. V gave up 2 bases and J gave up 4 bases; unmatched junction bases: 9. CDR3 length: 17 residues. Germline V gives CDR1 WNHNN, CDR2 SYGVQD (reference sequence). Here the CDR3 DNA reads TGCGCCAGCAGTGAGGGGGACAGGGCTTGGGAAAATCAGCCCCAGCATTTT. Translating it yields CASSEGDRAWENQPQHF.

This clonotype showed up just a few times. The chain carries TRBV5-1 and TRBJ2-2; D perhaps matches TRBD1 (5 bases). This CDR3 has 16 residues. Germline V gene sequence: CDR1 SGHRS, CDR2 YFSETQ. Trimming took off 1 base at V and 0 bases at J, with 10 bases between the two ends. CDR3 nucleotides: TGCGCCAGCAGCTTGAGTGACAGACCGAACACCGGGGAGCTGTTTTTT. This translates into CASSLSDRPNTGELFF.

This clonotype came up many times. J is TRBJ2-3 and V is TRBV7-8; the D gene is possibly TRBD2 (5 bases). CDR1 SGHVS and CDR2 FQNEAQ come from the germline V gene. The CDR3 consists of 14 residues. The V gene lost 6 bases and the J gene lost 1 base, with 11 bases spanning the gap. The DNA for the CDR3 is TGTGCCAGCAGTTTCCTGAGGGGCACAGATACGCAGTATTTT. Its protein product is CASSFLRGTDTQYF.

Regarding this clonotype: A read error is possible here, since a much larger clone lies one base away. The rearrangement links TRBV20-1 to TRBJ1-3; D is unclear. This CDR3 contains 16 residues. CDR1 and CDR2 (germline): DFQATT, SNEGSKA (reference sequence). CDR3 sequence reads: CSARDLRTSSGNTLYF. CDR3 DNA: TGCAGTGCTAGAGATCTCAGGACTAGCTCTGGAAACACCCTATATTTT.